This T cell receptor (beta chain) was found in a study of response to subunit inactivated influenza vaccine. Study observations and caveats: T cells newly recruited by each seasonal influenza vaccination are few, the authors suggested.

CDR1 is LNHDA and CDR2 is SQIVND in the germline V gene (reference sequence). The trim removed 4 bases at V and 6 bases at J, leaving 9 bases unmatched. This CDR3 region has 15 residues. TCRdb recomputed calls from the RT-PCR reads with MiXCR, one row per CDR3 protein. The data contain hundreds of thousands of distinct CDR3 sequences, 7.6% of them seen just once; the ten biggest clones take up around 13%. This clonotype was detected only a few times. The antigen is undetermined. Sequenced material: PBMCs from blood, taken roughly 24 months after vaccination. The chain has TRBV19 and TRBJ2-4, with TRBD1 matching 7 bases. This TCR derives from a man aged 45-69 years who received an inactivated influenza vaccine. In DNA form, the CDR3 reads TGTGCCAGTAGTACCGCCGGGAAGGGGGCAAACATTCAGTACTTC. As protein: CASSTAGKGANIQYF.